This record looks at one T cell receptor beta chain sequence and its context. The assay was immunoSEQ multiplex PCR, and TCRdb's table has in-frame clones only and misses some. Of approximately 15,000 clones in the sample, roughly four fifths were seen once. The sample originates from a study of blood T cell repertoires in COVID-19. Specimen: peripheral blood. The receptor was derived from a human donor in a cohort sampled during active COVID-19.

The CDR3 nucleotides are TGTGCCAGCAGTTACTCGAAGGAGGGGAACACTGAAGCTTTCTTT. This encodes CASSYSKEGNTEAFF. The V call is TRBV6-5, the J call TRBJ1-1; D gene unclear. The CDR3 sequence is 15 residues long. V gave up 0 bases and J gave up 1 base, with 9 bases separating them. Germline V gene data show CDR1 as MNHEY and CDR2 as SVGAGI.